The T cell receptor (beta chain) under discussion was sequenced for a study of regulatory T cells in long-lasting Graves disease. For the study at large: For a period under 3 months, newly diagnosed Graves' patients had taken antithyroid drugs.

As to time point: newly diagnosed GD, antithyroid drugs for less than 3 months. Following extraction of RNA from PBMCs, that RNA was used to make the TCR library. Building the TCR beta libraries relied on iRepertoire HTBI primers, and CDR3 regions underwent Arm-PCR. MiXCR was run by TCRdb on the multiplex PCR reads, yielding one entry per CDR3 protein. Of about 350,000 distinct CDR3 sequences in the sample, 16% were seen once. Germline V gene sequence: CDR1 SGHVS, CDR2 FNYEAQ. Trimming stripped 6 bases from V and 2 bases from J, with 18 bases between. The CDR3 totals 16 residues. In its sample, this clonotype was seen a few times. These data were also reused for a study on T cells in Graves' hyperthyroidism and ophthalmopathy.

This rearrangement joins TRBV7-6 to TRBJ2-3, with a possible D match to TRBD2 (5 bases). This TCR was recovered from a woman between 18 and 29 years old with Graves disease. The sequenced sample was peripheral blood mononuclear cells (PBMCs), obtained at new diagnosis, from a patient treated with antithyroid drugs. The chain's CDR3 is CASSLSPGFNTDTQYF. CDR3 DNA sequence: TGTGCCAGCAGTCTCAGTCCGGGATTCAACACAGATACGCAGTATTTT.